Sequencing of this T cell receptor (beta chain) was carried out in a study of blood T cells in healthy people across ages. A sample-barcoded 5' primer and a J-beta primer mix were used in a second PCR of roughly 7 to 12 cycles. TCRdb re-called the 5' RACE reads with MiXCR, one entry per CDR3 protein. The sample carries 1.5 million to 2 million distinct CDR3 sequences, roughly 49% recorded once. Per germline, CDR1 MGHRA and CDR2 YSYEKL. Trimming took 3 bases from V and 0 from J, leaving 23 bases between them. The CDR3 consists of 20 residues. Total RNA was isolated from each sample in quantities of at least 6 micrograms. Broader study findings: CMV status of donors was unknown, possibly confounding expanded clonotype changes.

Concerning this clonotype: Its cognate antigen is unknown.

The receptor's source is a woman aged 40 to 50 in good health. Material for sequencing was blood. The rearrangement links TRBV4-1 to TRBJ2-2, with D unclear. CDR3: CASSHPSTREFIPNTGELFF. The CDR3 coding sequence is TGCGCCAGCAGCCACCCCTCGACAAGGGAATTTATTCCGAACACCGGGGAGCTGTTTTTT.